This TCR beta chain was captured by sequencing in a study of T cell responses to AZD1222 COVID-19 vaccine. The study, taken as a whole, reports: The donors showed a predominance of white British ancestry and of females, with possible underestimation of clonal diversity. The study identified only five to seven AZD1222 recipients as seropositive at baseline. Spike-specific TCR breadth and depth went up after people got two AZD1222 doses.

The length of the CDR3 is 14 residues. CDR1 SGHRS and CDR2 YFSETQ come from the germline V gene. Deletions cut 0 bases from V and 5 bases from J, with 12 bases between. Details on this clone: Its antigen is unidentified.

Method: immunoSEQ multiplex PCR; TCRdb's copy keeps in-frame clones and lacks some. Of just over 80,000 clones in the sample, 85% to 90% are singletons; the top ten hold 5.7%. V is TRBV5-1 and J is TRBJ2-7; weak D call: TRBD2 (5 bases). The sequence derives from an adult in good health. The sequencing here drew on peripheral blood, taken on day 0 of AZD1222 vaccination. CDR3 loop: CASSLGGSLNEQYF. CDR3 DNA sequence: TGCGCCAGCAGCTTGGGAGGGAGCTTAAACGAGCAGTACTTC.